The sample holds many counts of the clone carrying this TCR beta chain. Its cognate antigen is unknown. These data belong to a study of T cell repertoires in cytomegalovirus infection. Study in general: From public TCR beta signatures came an indication of both CMV infection and matching HLA type. General study points: Dominating the ex vivo response were TCR beta clonotypes that were CMV-specific and HLA-C-restricted. The cumulative frequency of public TCR beta families identified carriers of CMV plus the relevant HLA.

This CDR3 has 16 residues. Germline CDR1 and CDR2: SGHTA and FQGNSA. V was shortened by 5 bases and J by 1 base, with 17 bases between the two germline ends. MiXCR, applied by TCRdb to the reads, yields one record per CDR3 protein. The data contain 150,000 to 200,000 distinct CDR3 sequences, more than 9% of them singletons. The receptor's source is a human donor in good health (CMV status not recorded). Some clones in this sample may be carry-over from other donors' samples. The sequenced sample was PBMCs. This rearrangement joins TRBV7-2 to TRBJ1-2, with D maybe TRBD1 (5 bases). The CDR3 region has the DNA TGTGCCAGCAGCCTCCACGGGGGGTCGAGTAACTATGGCTACACCTTC. Its translation: CASSLHGGSSNYGYTF.